Sequencing of this TCR beta chain was carried out in a study of beta chain features in type 1 diabetes. Study-level points and caveats: Within the patient group, naive, central memory and Treg TCRB repertoires appeared more similar to each other than within healthy donors. Patients with Type 1 diabetes showed moderately but significantly shorter TCRB CDR3s in all four CD4+ subsets.

The study reverse transcribed the entire isolated RNA, so it sequenced expressed TCRB transcripts. Produced via immunoSEQ multiplex PCR; TCRdb's table is partial and in-frame only. The sample yields 150,000 to 200,000 clones, around 8.6% seen once. Regarding this clone: What it recognizes is unknown. Distinct nucleotide sequences in the sample also encode this CDR3.

V was clipped by 1 base and J by 3 bases, with 9 bases between them. In germline, CDR1 is SGHTA, CDR2 FQGNSA. CDR3 size: 14 residues. This chain links TRBV7-2 with TRBJ2-5; D unresolved. Sequencing was performed on central memory CD4+ T cells from blood. The TCR sequence derives from a woman under 30 with type 1 diabetes. CDR3 region: CASSLVRAEETQYF. DNA for the CDR3: TGTGCCAGCAGCTTAGTACGCGCTGAAGAGACCCAGTACTTC.